One sample yielded the 29 T cell receptor beta chains listed below, sequenced in a study of blood T cell repertoires in COVID-19. Some clones are missing from TCRdb's copy, which holds only in-frame ones; the method was immunoSEQ multiplex PCR. The repertoire holds some 200,000 clones, with 80% as singletons. Sequenced: peripheral blood. The source of these receptors is a human donor in a cohort sampled during active COVID-19.

The chain is built from TRBV24-1 and TRBJ1-1, with no clear D. The CDR3 length is 13 residues. The V end was cut by 2 bases, the J end by 4 bases, with 7 bases between. Germline CDR1 reads KGHDR; CDR2 reads SFDVKD. CDR3 in amino acids: CATSDSLSTEAFF. Here the CDR3 DNA reads TGTGCCACCAGTGATTCCCTTTCCACTGAAGCTTTCTTT.

The J gene is TRBJ2-5, the V gene TRBV28; 7 positions match TRBD1. Looked up from germline, CDR1 is MDHEN and CDR2 is SYDVKM. This CDR3 spans 17 amino acids. V lost 5 bases to trimming and J lost 3 bases; unmatched junction nucleotides: 15. The CDR3 DNA sequence: TGTGCCAGCAGTCCGGGGACAGATATTCGCCATGAAGAGACCCAGTACTTC. It is translated as CASSPGTDIRHEETQYF.

This chain's CDR3 is CASSLGGHTIYF. The CDR3 region has the DNA TGTGCCAGCAGTTTAGGCGGGCACACCATATATTTT. The V call is TRBV12-3 or TRBV12-4, the J call TRBJ1-3; the D is unclear. Trimming removed 1 base from V and 8 bases from J, with 6 bases in between. This CDR3 is 12 amino acids long.

The chain couples TRBV7-2 to TRBJ1-2; 7 positions agree with TRBD1. J was trimmed by 8 bases and V by 5 bases; bases with no gene match: 11. Germline values: CDR1 SGHTA, CDR2 FQGNSA. The CDR3 is 14 residues long. The CDR3 reads CASSNSRQGQGYTF. DNA for the CDR3: TGTGCCAGCAGCAATTCCCGACAGGGACAGGGCTACACCTTC.

CDR3 in DNA: TGTGCCAGCAGCTCTGGGGCTAAGACTGGCGACACCGGGGAGCTGTTTTTT. The encoded protein is CASSSGAKTGDTGELFF. V usage is TRBV7-8 and J usage is TRBJ2-2, with D maybe TRBD1 (5 bases). Deletions cut 4 bases from V and 3 bases from J, with 18 bases between. Germline CDR1 is SGHVS and CDR2 is FQNEAQ. CDR3 length: 17 amino acids.

The genes are TRBV5-1 and TRBJ2-3; 8 nucleotides line up with TRBD2. In germline, CDR1 is SGHRS, CDR2 YFSETQ. With 5 bases clipped from V and 4 bases from J, the junction kept 12 bases outside the gene matches. This CDR3 is 16 amino acids long. The CDR3 sequence is CASRGGLIAGSDTQYF. In DNA, the CDR3 is TGCGCCAGCAGGGGCGGGTTGATAGCGGGATCAGATACGCAGTATTTT.

This clone was seen at least ten times. The rearrangement links TRBV5-5 to TRBJ1-1; TRBD1 is a possible D gene (6 bases). The CDR3 extends over 15 amino acids. The V and J ends lost 1 base and 3 bases respectively, with 13 bases between them. Germline assignment: CDR1 SGHKS and CDR2 YYEKEE (reference sequence). CDR3: CASSLPPGQYTEAFF. The DNA of the CDR3 is TGTGCCAGCAGCTTGCCTCCCGGACAGTACACTGAAGCTTTCTTT.

This rearrangement joins TRBV7-3 to TRBJ2-3, with 10 bases identical to TRBD2. This CDR3 has 16 amino acids. With 3 bases clipped from V and 2 bases from J, the junction kept 5 bases outside the gene matches. Germline values: CDR1 SGHTA, CDR2 FQGTGA. CDR3 coding DNA: TGTGCCAGCAGCTTCAGGACTAGCGGAAACACAGATACGCAGTATTTT. Amino acid sequence: CASSFRTSGNTDTQYF.

This rearrangement joins TRBV27 to TRBJ2-7; D possibly corresponds to TRBD1 (6 bases). Germline V lookup: CDR1 MNHEY, CDR2 SMNVEV (reference sequence). The CDR3 consists of 14 residues. Trimming left V 0 bases short and J 3 bases short, with 9 bases between. The CDR3 here is CASSLSRGYYEQYF. The CDR3 DNA sequence: TGTGCCAGCAGTTTATCCAGGGGTTACTACGAGCAGTACTTC.

This clone showed up just once. Distinct nucleotide sequences in the sample also encode this CDR3. The chain is built from TRBV7-9 and TRBJ2-7; TRBD2 matches at 11 bases. The V and J ends lost 5 bases and 2 bases, in that order; junction bases with no gene match: 5. The CDR3 runs to 15 residues. Germline V gene sequence: CDR1 SEHNR, CDR2 FQNEAQ (reference sequence). The CDR3 bases are TGTGCCAGCAGCCCGGGACTAGCGGAACCCTACGAGCAGTACTTC. Its protein is CASSPGLAEPYEQYF.

Only one count was recorded for this clone. This chain uses TRBV4-3 with TRBJ2-2; 13 bases fit TRBD2. V lost 4 bases to trimming and J lost 3 bases; unmatched junction nucleotides: 8. This CDR3 is 18 amino acids long. The germline V gene encodes CDR1 LGHNA and CDR2 YSLEER. The CDR3 region is CASSLWTSGGQYTGELFF. Written as DNA, the CDR3 is TGCGCCAGCAGCCTATGGACTAGCGGGGGCCAATACACCGGGGAGCTGTTTTTT.

This clone has only a few counts. This chain connects TRBV4-1 to TRBJ2-1, with D possibly TRBD2 on 5 matching bases. V lost 1 base, J lost 15 bases, and 25 bases lay in between. The V gene's germline CDR1 is MGHRA and CDR2 YSYEKL. The CDR3 consists of 16 residues. The CDR3 is CASSQVVVGLSKEVFF. CDR3 DNA: TGCGCCAGCAGCCAAGTGGTGGTTGGACTGAGCAAGGAGGTGTTCTTC.

The chain employs TRBV7-6 and TRBJ1-3; TRBD1 is a possible D gene (5 bases). The germline V and J ends were trimmed by 1 base and 2 bases, with 9 bases remaining between them. Germline loops: CDR1 SGHVS, CDR2 FNYEAQ. CDR3 length: 15 amino acids. Here the CDR3 reads CASSLGAGTGNTIYF. The CDR3 DNA follows: TGTGCCAGCAGCTTAGGGGCAGGGACTGGAAACACCATATATTTT.

V usage is TRBV24-1 and J usage is TRBJ2-7, with D possibly TRBD1 on 6 matching bases. Per germline, CDR1 KGHDR and CDR2 SFDVKD. V dropped 5 bases and J dropped 7 bases, with 14 bases sitting between them. This CDR3 has 13 amino acids. The CDR3 coding sequence is TGTGCCACCAGTGGACAGGCCCTGGGAGAGCAGTACTTC. Translating gives CATSGQALGEQYF.

The gene calls are TRBV6-2 or TRBV6-3 and TRBJ1-2; D may be TRBD1 (6 bases). V gave up 6 bases and J gave up 8 bases, with 16 bases separating them. Per the germline V gene, CDR1 is MNHEY and CDR2 is SVGEGT. CDR3 size: 13 residues. CDR3 nucleotide sequence: TGTGCCAGCAGCTCAGGGGTCGGACAAGGCTACACCTTC. Translated: CASSSGVGQGYTF.

This sequence joins TRBV27 and TRBJ2-6, with D perhaps matching TRBD1 (6 bases). CDR1 is MNHEY and CDR2 is SMNVEV in the germline V gene (reference sequence). The CDR3 loop spans 15 amino acids. V lost 0 bases to trimming and J lost 8 bases, with 11 bases between them. In DNA, the CDR3 is TGTGCCAGCAGTTTATCGCCCAGGGGAACCAACGTCCTGACTTTC. Its protein is CASSLSPRGTNVLTF.

The chain has TRBV7-9 and TRBJ2-3; no reliable D call. This CDR3 is built from 15 residues. In germline, CDR1 is SEHNR, CDR2 FQNEAQ (reference sequence). V lost 5 bases to trimming and J lost 1 base, with 13 bases between them. CDR3 protein: CASSPPVFGTDTQYF. The CDR3 DNA follows: TGTGCCAGCAGCCCCCCGGTGTTTGGCACAGATACGCAGTATTTT. The complete variable domain, with remaining parts taken from reference TRBV7-9 and TRBJ2-3, reads DTGVSQNPRHKITKRGQNVTFRCDPISEHNRLYWYRQTLGQGPEFLTYFQNEAQLEKSRLLSDRFSAERPKGSFSTLEIQRTEQGDSAMYLCASSPPVFGTDTQYFGPGTRLTVL.

The chain has TRBV3-1 (or the pseudogene TRBV3-2) and TRBJ1-1; D may be TRBD1 (6 bases). V was cut by 4 bases and J by 3 bases, with 12 bases left in between. There are 14 residues in the CDR3. Germline V gene data show CDR1 as LGHDT and CDR2 as YNNKEL (reference sequence). The CDR3 sequence is CASSRDNWDTEAFF. CDR3 in DNA: TGTGCCAGCAGCCGGGACAATTGGGACACTGAAGCTTTCTTT.

V usage is TRBV28 and J usage is TRBJ2-6; possibly TRBD2 for D (6 bases). V lost 8 bases, J lost 2 bases, and 10 bases lay in between. Per germline, CDR1 MDHEN and CDR2 SYDVKM. CDR3 length: 14 residues. The CDR3 spells CASYSGAGANVLTF. The CDR3 DNA reads TGTGCCAGCTATTCGGGGGCTGGGGCCAACGTCCTGACTTTC.

This sequence joins TRBV3-1 (or the pseudogene TRBV3-2) and TRBJ2-5; a possible D gene is TRBD1 (6 bases). This CDR3 has 15 residues. Germline assignment: CDR1 LGHDT and CDR2 YNNKEL (reference sequence). The V end was cut by 4 bases, the J end by 7 bases, with 19 bases between. CDR3 sequence: CASSLRTARTGTQYF. The CDR3 nucleotides read TGTGCCAGCAGCCTCCGGACAGCCCGGACGGGGACCCAGTACTTC.

The rearrangement links TRBV7-9 to TRBJ2-2; D possibly corresponds to TRBD2 (6 bases). The V end was cut by 6 bases, the J end by 4 bases, with 18 bases between. The germline V gene has CDR1 SEHNR and CDR2 FQNEAQ (reference sequence). The CDR3 sequence is 16 residues long. The CDR3, as DNA: TGTGCCAGCAGTCACCGCCGGGACTTACCCACCGGGGAGCTGTTTTTT. Encoded protein: CASSHRRDLPTGELFF.

The chain uses TRBV7-3 and TRBJ1-1; a weak D match, TRBD1 (5 bases). Between the trimmed V and J ends, which lost 1 base and 1 base, there was a span of 10 bases. The CDR3 is 15 residues long. Germline CDR1 and CDR2: SGHTA and FQGTGA. The CDR3 DNA follows: TGTGCCAGCAGCTTAAGTGGCAGGGAGAACACTGAAGCTTTCTTT. Protein sequence: CASSLSGRENTEAFF.

The V and J genes are TRBV5-1 and TRBJ2-7, with 9 nucleotides matching TRBD1. Germline loops: CDR1 SGHRS, CDR2 YFSETQ. V shed 4 bases, J shed 2 bases, and the junction held 4 bases outside the gene matches. This CDR3 is 14 amino acids long. The CDR3 coding sequence is TGCGCCAGCAGCCGTCGGACAGGGGCCTACGAGCAGTACTTC. Translated: CASSRRTGAYEQYF.

The rearrangement uses TRBV27 and TRBJ1-4; 9 nucleotides align to TRBD1. Germline V gene data show CDR1 as MNHEY and CDR2 as SMNVEV (reference sequence). The CDR3 extends over 15 amino acids. V was pared by 5 bases and J by 5 bases, with 6 bases of the junction left unmatched. CDR3 protein: CASSLTGGLNEKLFF. The CDR3 DNA sequence: TGTGCCAGCAGTCTGACAGGGGGACTAAATGAAAAACTGTTTTTT.

V is TRBV5-8 and J is TRBJ1-5; D remains ambiguous. CDR1 is SGHTS, CDR2 YDEGEE, per germline. The CDR3 totals 13 residues. Trimming stripped 3 bases from V and 10 bases from J, with 14 bases between. CDR3 in amino acids: CASSSGRGGPQHF. DNA of the CDR3: TGTGCCAGCAGCTCGGGTCGGGGAGGTCCCCAGCATTTT. The full variable domain, with the rest looked up from reference TRBV5-8 and TRBJ1-5, is EAGVTQSPTHLIKTRGQQATLRCSPISGHTSVYWYQQALGLGLQFLLWYDEGEERNRGNFPPRFSGRQFPNYSSELNVNALELEDSALYLCASSSGRGGPQHFGDGTRLSIL.

The J gene is TRBJ1-5, the V gene TRBV24-1; 7 positions match TRBD1. After removal of 4 bases from V and 2 bases from J, the junction contained 10 bases not matched to a gene. The germline V gene encodes CDR1 KGHDR and CDR2 SFDVKD. The CDR3 is 17 residues long. The CDR3 loop reads CATSDPTGSIGNQPQHF. The CDR3 DNA reads TGTGCCACCAGTGACCCGACAGGGTCAATCGGCAATCAGCCCCAGCATTTT.

The gene calls are TRBV4-2 and TRBJ1-6; D perhaps matches TRBD1 (6 bases). Germline CDR1 is LGHNA and CDR2 is YNFKEQ. The CDR3 sequence is 15 residues long. V shed 3 bases and J shed 5 bases, with 11 bases lying between them. The CDR3 protein is CASSQGTPNNSPLHF. DNA of the CDR3: TGTGCCAGCAGCCAGGGGACACCAAATAATTCACCCCTCCACTTT.

The rearrangement uses TRBV6-6 and TRBJ1-1; no reliable D call. V lost 5 bases and J 1 base, leaving 17 bases between the germline ends. This CDR3 region has 16 residues. Germline-derived CDR1 and CDR2 are MNHNY and SVGAGI (reference sequence). The CDR3, as DNA: TGTGCCAGCAGTCTCGAGGGCGGTCGGAAGAACACTGAAGCTTTCTTT. This encodes CASSLEGGRKNTEAFF.

The rearrangement joins TRBV19 to TRBJ1-5; 8 bases line up with TRBD1. V shed 7 bases, J shed 3 bases, and the junction held 8 bases outside the gene matches. This CDR3 spans 15 amino acids. Germline CDR1 is LNHDA and CDR2 is SQIVND (reference sequence). This chain's CDR3 is CASTRQGLDNQPQHF. The CDR3 DNA is TGTGCCAGTACTCGACAGGGGTTGGACAATCAGCCCCAGCATTTT.